These T cell receptor beta chains were read from a single sample in a study of blood T cell repertoires in COVID-19. Profiled with immunoSEQ multiplex PCR; TCRdb holds only in-frame clones, not every one. The repertoire holds about 70,000 clones, with roughly nine tenths as singletons. The sequenced sample consisted of peripheral blood. The receptors originated from a middle-aged man with acute or convalescent COVID-19. Both conserved end residues are part of each CDR3. Fields, in order: clone size, D gene, J gene, V gene, CDR3 DNA, CDR3 protein. The D gene is left open where the match is weak. Size is stated for part of the rows, as once, few or many counts, or as a class when the clone is expanded.

>NA|TRBD1|TRBJ2-2|TRBV5-6
TGTGCCAGCAGCTTACCGGGACAGGGTTTTGCGAACACCGGGGAGCTGTTTTTT
CASSLPGQGFANTGELFF
>NA|NA|TRBJ1-1|TRBV25-1
TGTGCCACCAAATCTACCGGACAGACAGCCAACACTGAAGCTTTCTTT
CATKSTGQTANTEAFF
>NA|NA|TRBJ2-2|TRBV21-1
TGTGCCAGCAGCAAAGCTCTTAAGGGGACTCCAACGAACACCGGGGAGCTGTTTTTT
CASSKALKGTPTNTGELFF
>NA|TRBD1|TRBJ1-1|TRBV6-2/TRBV6-3
TGTGCCAGCAGTCCCGACAGGGGGAGAGGGACTGAAGCTTTCTTT
CASSPDRGRGTEAFF
>NA|NA|TRBJ1-1|TRBV7-9
TGTGCCAGCAGCTCCCCTCCGGGAGCTTTCTTT
CASSSPPGAFF
>NA|TRBD2|TRBJ2-1|TRBV10-2
TGCGCCAGTTCCGGGACTAGCGGATACAATGAGCAGTTCTTC
CASSGTSGYNEQFF
>NA|NA|TRBJ1-2|TRBV18
TGTGCCAGCTCAGCAAGACAGGATTATGGCTACACCTTC
CASSARQDYGYTF
>NA|NA|TRBJ2-1|TRBV5-6
TGTGCCAGCAGCCGCCCTGTGACTACCCCCTACAATGAGCAGTTCTTC
CASSRPVTTPYNEQFF
>NA|NA|TRBJ2-6|TRBV5-1
TGCGCCAGCAGCTTGCAGGGGGGCTCTGGGGCCAACGTCCTGACTTTC
CASSLQGGSGANVLTF
>NA|TRBD2|TRBJ2-1|TRBV19
TGTGCCAGTAGTAACTTAGCGGGAGATCTGGGCAATGAGCAGTTCTTC
CASSNLAGDLGNEQFF
>NA|NA|TRBJ1-5|TRBV19
TGTGCCAGTAGTATCAACAAGAATCAGCCCCAGCATTTT
CASSINKNQPQHF
>NA|NA|TRBJ2-2|TRBV7-9
TGTGCCAGCAGCGCAGACACCGGGGAGCTGTTTTTT
CASSADTGELFF
>NA|NA|TRBJ2-1|TRBV29-1
TGCAGCGTTGAAAGGGGTGCAGGAGACTTCGCCTACAATGAGCAGTTCTTC
CSVERGAGDFAYNEQFF
>NA|TRBD1|TRBJ2-2|TRBV5-1
TGCGCCACCTCACCGGGACAGGGTCCCACCGGGGAGCTGTTTTTT
CATSPGQGPTGELFF
>NA|TRBD2|TRBJ2-1|TRBV4-3
TGCGCCAGCAGCCAAGTGGGACTAGTCGACAATGAGCAGTTCTTC
CASSQVGLVDNEQFF
>once|TRBD1|TRBJ2-4|TRBV27
TGTGCCAGCAGTTTAAGGCAACAGGGGCTAGCCAAAAACATTCAGTACTTC
CASSLRQQGLAKNIQYF
>few|NA|TRBJ1-5|TRBV15
TGTGCCACCAGCAGAGTTCGCGGCAGGGGCAATCAGCCCCAGCATTTT
CATSRVRGRGNQPQHF
>NA|NA|TRBJ2-7|TRBV5-8
TGTGCCAGCAGCTCATTTACAGGAGTGTTTGTCTACGAGCAGTACTTC
CASSSFTGVFVYEQYF
>NA|TRBD1|TRBJ2-2|TRBV3-1/TRBV3-2
TGTGCCAGCAGCCAACTCGGGACAGGGTCCGGGGAGCTGTTTTTT
CASSQLGTGSGELFF
>NA|TRBD1|TRBJ2-1|TRBV19
TGTGCCAGTAACAAAGGACAGGGAGGAGATGAGCAGTTCTTC
CASNKGQGGDEQFF
>NA|TRBD2|TRBJ2-1|TRBV7-6
TGTGCCAGCAGTGGGCTAGCGGGGAAGTACAATGAGCAGTTCTTC
CASSGLAGKYNEQFF
>NA|TRBD1|TRBJ1-4|TRBV6-2/TRBV6-3
TGTGCCAGCAGTTATCCCCTGGGACAGGGCGGTGAAAAACTGTTTTTT
CASSYPLGQGGEKLFF
>NA|TRBD2|TRBJ2-5|TRBV7-2
TGTGCCAGCAGCTTAGCTAGCGGGATCTCAGAGACCCAGTACTTC
CASSLASGISETQYF
>NA|NA|TRBJ1-1|TRBV19
TGTGCCAGTAGTATTGAGACAGCCATGAACACTGAAGCTTTCTTT
CASSIETAMNTEAFF
>once|NA|TRBJ1-5|TRBV2
TGTGCCAGCAGTAGGACAGAAAATCAGCCCCAGCATTTT
CASSRTENQPQHF
>once|NA|TRBJ2-3|TRBV7-9
TGTGCCAGCAGCTGGGGCTCGGCGGCAGATACGCAGTATTTT
CASSWGSAADTQYF
>NA|TRBD1|TRBJ1-2|TRBV30
TGTGCCTGGAGTGCAACGACAGGGTCTTACTATGGCTACACCTTC
CAWSATTGSYYGYTF
>NA|NA|TRBJ2-5|TRBV25-1
TGTGCCAGCAGTGCCGACAGAATCCAAGAGACCCAGTACTTC
CASSADRIQETQYF
>NA|TRBD1|TRBJ1-2|TRBV9
TGTGCCAGCAGCGTAACATCGGACAGGCCTTCGGATGGCTACACCTTC
CASSVTSDRPSDGYTF
>once|TRBD1|TRBJ2-3|TRBV10-3
TGTGCCATCAGTACACCGGGACAGCCTATTGATACGCAGTATTTT
CAISTPGQPIDTQYF
>NA|TRBD1|TRBJ2-3|TRBV9
TGTGCCAGCAGCCCTAATGGACAGGATAGGTTAAATACGCAGTATTTT
CASSPNGQDRLNTQYF
>NA|TRBD1|TRBJ2-7|TRBV9
TGTGCCAGCAGTAGACAGGGGGTCTACGAGCAGTACTTC
CASSRQGVYEQYF
>few|TRBD1|TRBJ2-5|TRBV30
TGTGCCTGGAGCGGGACAGGGATCGAGACCCAGTACTTC
CAWSGTGIETQYF
>few|TRBD1|TRBJ1-4|TRBV13
TGTGCCAGCAGCGCCGGGACAGGGAGTAAACTGTTTTTT
CASSAGTGSKLFF
>NA|TRBD1|TRBJ2-1|TRBV5-1
TGCGCCAGCAGCAACAATCCGGGACAGGGGGCTAATGAGCAGTTCTTC
CASSNNPGQGANEQFF
>NA|NA|TRBJ2-3|TRBV24-1
TGTGCCACCAGTGGGCAGGGCAGCGATACGCAGTATTTT
CATSGQGSDTQYF
>NA|TRBD1|TRBJ1-4|TRBV5-4
TGTGCCAGCAGCTCCCACCAGAAACAGGGGGCAAGAGAAAAACTGTTTTTT
CASSSHQKQGAREKLFF
>NA|TRBD2|TRBJ2-7|TRBV7-9
TGTGCCAGCAGCTTAGCTCTAGCGGGTCCAGGCTACGAGCAGTACTTC
CASSLALAGPGYEQYF
>NA|NA|TRBJ1-3|TRBV6-2/TRBV6-3
TGTGCCAGCAGTGGAAGCGGGACTCCTGGAAACACCATATATTTT
CASSGSGTPGNTIYF
>NA|TRBD2|TRBJ2-7|TRBV11-2
TGTGCCAGCAGCTCCCCGGGGGAGGGGACCTACGAGCAGTACTTC
CASSSPGEGTYEQYF
>once|NA|TRBJ1-2|TRBV7-2
TGTGCCAGCAGCCCAGGGGAACTCTATGGCTACACCTTC
CASSPGELYGYTF
>NA|NA|TRBJ1-2|TRBV24-1
TGTGCCACCAGTGAAGCGGGCCTCCCCTCCCCCCCGCACTATGGCTACACCTTC
CATSEAGLPSPPHYGYTF
>NA|TRBD2|TRBJ2-1|TRBV15
TGTGCCACCAGCAGAGTAGTTCGACTAGCGGGAAATGGCGATGAGCAGTTCTTC
CATSRVVRLAGNGDEQFF
>NA|NA|TRBJ1-5|TRBV28
TGTGCCAGCATCCACAGGTTCAGGGATCAGCCCCAGCATTTT
CASIHRFRDQPQHF
>NA|TRBD2|TRBJ2-2|TRBV27
TGTGCCAGCAGTCCGGGACTAGCGGGGACCGGGGAGCTGTTTTTT
CASSPGLAGTGELFF
>few|NA|TRBJ1-5|TRBV3-1/TRBV3-2
TGTGCCAGCAGCCTGGGCCGTCTCGATCAGCCCCAGCATTTT
CASSLGRLDQPQHF
>once|NA|TRBJ2-7|TRBV6-5
TGTGCCAGCACCCCGAGGGGGACGGCTACCTACGAGCAGTACTTC
CASTPRGTATYEQYF
>NA|NA|TRBJ1-5|TRBV19
TGTGCCAGTAGTATGATAGCTAATCAGCCCCAGCATTTT
CASSMIANQPQHF
>NA|NA|TRBJ2-3|TRBV11-3
TGTGCCACCTCCTCGAGACAGAACACAGATACGCAGTATTTT
CATSSRQNTDTQYF
>NA|NA|TRBJ2-2|TRBV7-3
TGTGCCAGCAGCTTAGGGGGCCCCGGCACCGGGGAGCTGTTTTTT
CASSLGGPGTGELFF
>NA|TRBD2|TRBJ2-1|TRBV5-1
TGCGCCAGCAGCTTGGCCTGGGAGGGCAGTACCAATGAGCAGTTCTTC
CASSLAWEGSTNEQFF
>NA|TRBD1|TRBJ2-3|TRBV2
TGTGCCAGCAGTCGACAGGGGTCGCAGTATTTT
CASSRQGSQYF
>NA|TRBD1|TRBJ1-2|TRBV9
TGTGCCAGCAGCGTAGAAGGGGGACAGGGGTACGGCTACACCTTC
CASSVEGGQGYGYTF
>NA|TRBD2|TRBJ2-7|TRBV20-1
TGCAGTGCTAGTGCGGCGGGAGAAAATGAGTGGGAGCAGTACTTC
CSASAAGENEWEQYF